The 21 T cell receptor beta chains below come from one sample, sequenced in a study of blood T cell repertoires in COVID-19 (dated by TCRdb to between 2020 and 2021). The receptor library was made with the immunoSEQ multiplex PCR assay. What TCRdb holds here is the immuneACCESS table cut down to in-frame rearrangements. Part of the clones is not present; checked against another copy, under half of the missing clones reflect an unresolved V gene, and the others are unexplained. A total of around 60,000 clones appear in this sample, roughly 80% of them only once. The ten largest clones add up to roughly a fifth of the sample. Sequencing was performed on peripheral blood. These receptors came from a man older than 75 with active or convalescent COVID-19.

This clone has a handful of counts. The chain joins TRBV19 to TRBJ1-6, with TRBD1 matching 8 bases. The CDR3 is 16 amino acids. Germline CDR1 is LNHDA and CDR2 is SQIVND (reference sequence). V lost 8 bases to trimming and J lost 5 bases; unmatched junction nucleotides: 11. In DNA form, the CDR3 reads TGTGCCAGTGGGACAGGAGGGGCTTTCAATAATTCACCCCTCCACTTT. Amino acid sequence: CASGTGGAFNNSPLHF.

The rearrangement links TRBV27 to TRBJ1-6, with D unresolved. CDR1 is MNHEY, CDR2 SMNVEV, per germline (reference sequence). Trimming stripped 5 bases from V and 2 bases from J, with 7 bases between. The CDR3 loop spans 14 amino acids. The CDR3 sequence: CASSDYAYNSPLHF. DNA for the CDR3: TGTGCCAGCAGTGACTACGCCTATAATTCACCCCTCCACTTT.

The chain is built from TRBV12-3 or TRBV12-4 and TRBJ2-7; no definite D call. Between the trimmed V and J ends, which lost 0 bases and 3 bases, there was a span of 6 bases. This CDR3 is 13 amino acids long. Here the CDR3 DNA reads TGTGCCAGCAGTTTAGCGGCCCTCTACGAGCAGTACTTC. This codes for CASSLAALYEQYF.

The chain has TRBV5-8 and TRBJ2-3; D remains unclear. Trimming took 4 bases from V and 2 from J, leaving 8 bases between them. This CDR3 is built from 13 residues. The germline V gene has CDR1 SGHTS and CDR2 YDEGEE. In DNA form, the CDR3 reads TGTGCCAGCAGCAATGTAGACACAGATACGCAGTATTTT. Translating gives CASSNVDTDTQYF.

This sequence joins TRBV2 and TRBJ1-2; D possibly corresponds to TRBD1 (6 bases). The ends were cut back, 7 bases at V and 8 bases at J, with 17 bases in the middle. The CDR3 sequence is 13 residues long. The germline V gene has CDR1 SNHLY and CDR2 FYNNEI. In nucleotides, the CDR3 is TGTGCCAGCACCTTGAAGACAGGCAGCGGCTACACCTTC. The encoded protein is CASTLKTGSGYTF. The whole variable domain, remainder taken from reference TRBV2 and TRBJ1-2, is EPEVTQTPSHQVTQMGQEVILRCVPISNHLYFYWYRQILGQKVEFLVSFYNNEISEKSEIFDDQFSVERPDGSNFTLKIRSTKLEDSAMYFCASTLKTGSGYTFGSGTRLTVV.

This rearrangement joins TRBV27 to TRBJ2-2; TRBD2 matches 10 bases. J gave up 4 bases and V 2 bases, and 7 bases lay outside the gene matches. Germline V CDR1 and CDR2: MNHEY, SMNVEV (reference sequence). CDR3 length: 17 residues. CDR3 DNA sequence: TGTGCCAGCAGTTTACTAACTAGCGGGGATGGCACCGGGGAGCTGTTTTTT. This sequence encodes CASSLLTSGDGTGELFF.

CDR3 protein: CASTPRVAGSTDTQYF. Written as DNA, the CDR3 is TGTGCCAGCACCCCTCGGGTAGCGGGAAGCACAGATACGCAGTATTTT. The chain uses TRBV9 and TRBJ2-3; TRBD2 agrees at 8 bases. V was clipped by 6 bases and J by 0 bases; unmatched bases: 9. The CDR3 runs 16 residues. From germline, CDR1 is SGDLS and CDR2 YYNGEE.

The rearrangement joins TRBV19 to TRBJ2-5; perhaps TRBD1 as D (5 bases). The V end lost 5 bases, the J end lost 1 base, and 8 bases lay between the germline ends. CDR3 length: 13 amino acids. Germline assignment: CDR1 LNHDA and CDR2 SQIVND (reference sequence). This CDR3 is CASSSTVQETQYF. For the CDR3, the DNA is TGTGCCAGTAGTTCGACAGTCCAAGAGACCCAGTACTTC.

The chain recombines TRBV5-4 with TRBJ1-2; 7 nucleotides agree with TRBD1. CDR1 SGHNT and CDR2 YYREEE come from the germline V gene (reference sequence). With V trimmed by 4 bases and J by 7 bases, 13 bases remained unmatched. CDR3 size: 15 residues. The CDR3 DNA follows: TGTGCCAGCAGCCCGGGGCGGGGACAGCGCGGTGGCTACACCTTC. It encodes CASSPGRGQRGGYTF. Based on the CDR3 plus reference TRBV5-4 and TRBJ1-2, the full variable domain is ETGVTQSPTHLIKTRGQQVTLRCSSQSGHNTVSWYQQALGQGPQFIFQYYREEENGRGNFPPRFSGLQFPNYSSELNVNALELDDSALYLCASSPGRGQRGGYTFGSGTRLTVV.

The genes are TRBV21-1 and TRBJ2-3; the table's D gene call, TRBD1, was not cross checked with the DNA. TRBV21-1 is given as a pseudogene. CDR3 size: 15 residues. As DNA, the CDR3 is TGTGCCAGCAGCAAATGGCCGCCATGCACAGATACGCAGTATTTT. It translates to CASSKWPPCTDTQYF.

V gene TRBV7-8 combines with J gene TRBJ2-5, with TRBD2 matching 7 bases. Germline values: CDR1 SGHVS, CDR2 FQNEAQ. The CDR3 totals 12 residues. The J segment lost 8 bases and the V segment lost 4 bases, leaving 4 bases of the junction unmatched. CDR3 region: CASSSGGPTQYF. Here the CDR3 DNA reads TGTGCCAGCAGCTCGGGGGGACCCACCCAGTACTTC.

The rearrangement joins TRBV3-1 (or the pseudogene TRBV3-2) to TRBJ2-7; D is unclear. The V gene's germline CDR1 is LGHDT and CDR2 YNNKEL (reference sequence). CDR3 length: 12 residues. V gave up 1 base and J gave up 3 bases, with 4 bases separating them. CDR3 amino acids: CASSQVGYEQYF. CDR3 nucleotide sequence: TGTGCCAGCAGCCAAGTCGGCTACGAGCAGTACTTC.

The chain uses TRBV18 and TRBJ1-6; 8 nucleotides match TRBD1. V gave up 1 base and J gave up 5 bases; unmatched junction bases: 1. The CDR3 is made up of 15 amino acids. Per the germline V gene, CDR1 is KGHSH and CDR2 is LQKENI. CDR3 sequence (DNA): TGTGCCAGCTCACCACAGGACAGGGATAATTCACCCCTCCACTTT. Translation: CASSPQDRDNSPLHF.

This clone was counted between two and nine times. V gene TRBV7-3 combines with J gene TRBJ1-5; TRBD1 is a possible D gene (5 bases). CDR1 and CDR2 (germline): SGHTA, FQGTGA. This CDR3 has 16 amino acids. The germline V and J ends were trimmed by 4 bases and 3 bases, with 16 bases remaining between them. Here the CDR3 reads CASSSSGRVPNQPQHF. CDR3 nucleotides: TGTGCCAGCAGCTCCTCTGGCAGGGTTCCCAATCAGCCCCAGCATTTT.

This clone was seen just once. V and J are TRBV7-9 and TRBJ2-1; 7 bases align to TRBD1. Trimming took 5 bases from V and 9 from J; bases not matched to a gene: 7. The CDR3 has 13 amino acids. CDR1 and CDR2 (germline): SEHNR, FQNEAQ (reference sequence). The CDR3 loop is CASSITGVGEQFF. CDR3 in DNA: TGTGCCAGCAGCATAACAGGGGTGGGTGAGCAGTTCTTC.

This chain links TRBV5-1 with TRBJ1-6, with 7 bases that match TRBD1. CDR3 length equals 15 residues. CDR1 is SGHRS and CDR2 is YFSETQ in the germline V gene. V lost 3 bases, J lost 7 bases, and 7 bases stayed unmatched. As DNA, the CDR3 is TGCGCCAGCAGCTATTCCGGGACAGAAAATTCACCCCTCCACTTT. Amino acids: CASSYSGTENSPLHF.

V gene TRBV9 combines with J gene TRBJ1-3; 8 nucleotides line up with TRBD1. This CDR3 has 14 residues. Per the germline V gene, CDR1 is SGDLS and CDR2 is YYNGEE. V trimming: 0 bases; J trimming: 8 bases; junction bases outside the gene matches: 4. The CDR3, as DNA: TGTGCCAGCAGCGTAGGGACAGGGCTGGACACCATATATTTT. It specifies CASSVGTGLDTIYF. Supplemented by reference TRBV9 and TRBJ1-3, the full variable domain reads DSGVTQTPKHLITATGQRVTLRCSPRSGDLSVYWYQQSLDQGLQFLIQYYNGEERAKGNILERFSAQQFPDLHSELNLSSLELGDSALYFCASSVGTGLDTIYFGEGSWLTVV.

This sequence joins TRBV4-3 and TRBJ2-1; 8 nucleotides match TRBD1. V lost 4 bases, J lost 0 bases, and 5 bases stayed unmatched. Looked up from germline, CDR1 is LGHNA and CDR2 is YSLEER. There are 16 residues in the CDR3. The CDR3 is CASSPGGSSSYNEQFF. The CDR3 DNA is TGCGCCAGCAGCCCAGGGGGCAGCAGCTCCTACAATGAGCAGTTCTTC.

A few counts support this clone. Written as DNA, the CDR3 is TGCGCCAGCAGTGACTCGGGACAGCTTTTCCCTGAAGCTTTCTTT. This translates into CASSDSGQLFPEAFF. This chain uses TRBV10-1 with TRBJ1-1; 7 positions match TRBD1. The germline CDR1 and CDR2 sequences are WNHNN and SYGVQD (reference sequence). Trimming removed 3 bases from V and 6 bases from J; junction bases left unmatched: 10. The CDR3 is 15 amino acids.

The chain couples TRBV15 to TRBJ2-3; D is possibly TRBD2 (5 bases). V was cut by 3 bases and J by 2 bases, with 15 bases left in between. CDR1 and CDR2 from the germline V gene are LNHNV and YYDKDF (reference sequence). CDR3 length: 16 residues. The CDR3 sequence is CATSRPLTGYTDTQYF. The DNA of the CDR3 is TGTGCCACCAGCAGGCCCCTCACGGGATACACAGATACGCAGTATTTT.

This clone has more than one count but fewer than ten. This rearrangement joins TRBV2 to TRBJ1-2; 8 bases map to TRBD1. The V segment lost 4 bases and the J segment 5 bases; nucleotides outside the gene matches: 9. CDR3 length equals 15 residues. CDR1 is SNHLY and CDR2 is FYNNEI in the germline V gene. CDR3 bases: TGTGCCAGCAGTGTGGGGACAGGACGCTCATATGGCTACACCTTC. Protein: CASSVGTGRSYGYTF.